This T cell receptor beta chain was sequenced for a study of human T cells and chemical hapten exposure. This clonotype was seen more than once but under ten times. TCRdb redid the calling of the RACE reads with MiXCR, one entry per CDR3 protein. The sample carries some 380,000 distinct CDR3 sequences, 4.8% recorded once. Germline CDR1 reads WNHNN; CDR2 reads SYGVQD (reference sequence). The CDR3 runs 16 residues. The ends lost 5 bases at V and 2 bases at J; junction bases unmatched: 10. Time point: patch test 1, 2 weeks after DPC sensitization. The treatment here: therapeutic diphenylcyclopropenone sensitization with weekly scalp DPC.

The V gene is TRBV10-1, the J gene TRBJ2-3; 7 bases agree with TRBD1. The receptor was isolated from a woman aged 45 to 65 with alopecia areata. Some clones in this sample may be carry-over from other donors' samples. This material consisted of whole blood, taken in connection with sensitization to the hapten diphenylcyclopropenone (DPC). The CDR3 nucleotides are TGCGCCAGCAGTAAATCCCGGGACAGTATCACAGATACGCAGTATTTT. Its translation is CASSKSRDSITDTQYF.